The present T cell receptor (beta chain) was sequenced within a study of T cell changes during pregnancy in multiple sclerosis. Libraries were prepared by immunoSEQ multiplex PCR; TCRdb keeps only in-frame clonotypes and omits some of them. The repertoire has about 60,000 clones, just over 90% of them found once; the top ten carry about 1.5%. This CDR3 has 15 amino acids. Germline CDR1 reads MNHNS; CDR2 reads SASEGT. Trimming left V 1 base short and J 0 bases short, with 8 bases between. The source material was peripheral blood, sampled in the second trimester of pregnancy. The chain recombines TRBV6-1 with TRBJ2-3; D is undetermined. This receptor was obtained from a female donor with multiple sclerosis, enrolled in a pregnancy study. The CDR3 DNA sequence: TGTGCCAGCAGTGAAGTCATGACTAGCACAGATACGCAGTATTTT. It translates to CASSEVMTSTDTQYF.